This T cell receptor (beta chain) is from a study of blood T cell repertoires in COVID-19. Study-wide background: T cells, B-cell-depleted T cells, or PBMCs supplied cDNA or gDNA.

Here immunoSEQ multiplex PCR was the method, and the copy in TCRdb shows in-frame clones only, minus some. The sample shows roughly 200,000 clones, more than 80% of them seen only once. Sequences were obtained from peripheral blood. The clonotype comes from an older woman with acute or convalescent COVID-19.

CDR3: CASSPTGGHQPQHF. CDR3 DNA: TGTGCCAGCAGTCCGACAGGGGGCCATCAGCCCCAGCATTTT. The chain recombines TRBV28 with TRBJ1-5, with TRBD1 matching over 10 bases. CDR1 and CDR2 (germline): MDHEN, SYDVKM. The CDR3 sequence is 14 residues long. J lost 5 bases, V lost 5 bases, and 3 bases had no gene match.